Shown below are 9 T cell receptor beta chains from a single sample sequenced in a study of T cell repertoires in cytomegalovirus infection. TCRdb called the reads again in MiXCR, with one record for every CDR3 protein. The sample contains approximately 170,000 distinct CDR3 sequences, around 15% of which appear only once. Sequenced input: PBMCs. All receptors come from a human donor in good health (CMV status not recorded). Some clones in this sample may be carry-over from other donors' samples.

This clonotype showed up just a few times. The gene calls are TRBV29-1 and TRBJ2-5; the match to TRBD2 covers 10 bases. Trimming at V came to 4 bases and at J to 4 bases, leaving 0 bases not matched to a gene. Per the germline V gene, CDR1 is SQVTM and CDR2 is ANQGSEA. This CDR3 is built from 12 residues. CDR3 nucleotides: TGCAGCGTTGCTAGCGGGAGAGAGACCCAGTACTTC. Amino acids: CSVASGRETQYF.

This clonotype was recorded many times. V and J are TRBV28 and TRBJ1-5; D gene ambiguous. The V end lost 11 bases, the J end lost 2 bases, and 13 bases lay between the germline ends. CDR3 length: 13 amino acids. Looked up from germline, CDR1 is MDHEN and CDR2 is SYDVKM. Written as DNA, the CDR3 is TGTGCCTCCATGCCCTCAGGCAATCAGCCCCAGCATTTT. Translating it yields CASMPSGNQPQHF.

This clonotype was seen ten or more times. This chain uses TRBV7-3 with TRBJ2-1, with D uncertain. Trimming took 2 bases from V and 0 from J, leaving 8 bases between them. CDR1 SGHTA and CDR2 FQGTGA come from the germline V gene. The CDR3 totals 15 residues. The DNA of the CDR3 is TGTGCCAGCAGCTTAGGTCCGAGCTCCTACAATGAGCAGTTCTTC. Its protein is CASSLGPSSYNEQFF.

V usage is TRBV6-6 and J usage is TRBJ1-2; TRBD1 agrees at 8 bases. Germline trimming cut 5 bases from V and 6 bases from J; bases unmatched to any gene: 8. Germline V CDR1 and CDR2: MNHNY, SVGAGI (reference sequence). This CDR3 is 14 amino acids long. CDR3 coding DNA: TGTGCCAGCAGTCGCGAGGACAGGGACAATGGCTACACCTTC. Translated, it gives CASSREDRDNGYTF.

This clonotype has a single count. The rearrangement joins TRBV2 to TRBJ1-2; D not resolved. V lost 6 bases, J lost 4 bases, and 18 bases lay in between. The V gene's germline CDR1 is SNHLY and CDR2 FYNNEI. This CDR3 is built from 15 residues. CDR3 residues: CASSSEGRVRYGYTF. The CDR3 nucleotides read TGTGCCAGCAGCTCAGAGGGTCGGGTTCGCTATGGCTACACCTTC.

In its sample, this clonotype was seen a few times. This rearrangement joins TRBV20-1 to TRBJ2-7; possibly TRBD1 for D (7 bases). This CDR3 contains 15 residues. V was trimmed by 0 bases and J by 6 bases, leaving 18 bases between them. Germline CDR1 is DFQATT and CDR2 is SNEGSKA (reference sequence). The CDR3 loop reads CSARDGGGSLREQYF. CDR3 DNA sequence: TGCAGTGCTAGAGATGGAGGGGGCTCGCTTCGCGAGCAGTACTTC.

The V and J genes are TRBV28 and TRBJ1-1; 7 nucleotides match TRBD1. Germline V gene sequence: CDR1 MDHEN, CDR2 SYDVKM. Trimming cost V 4 bases and J 6 bases; bases outside gene matches: 5. This CDR3 comprises 13 residues. In DNA form, the CDR3 reads TGTGCCAGCAGTTGGGACAGTATCCCTGAAGCTTTCTTT. This sequence encodes CASSWDSIPEAFF.

This clonotype turned up a few times. The chain has TRBV10-3 and TRBJ2-1; D may correspond to TRBD1 or TRBD2 (5 bases each). Germline CDR1 and CDR2: ENHRY and SYGVKD. The V gene lost 9 bases and the J gene lost 4 bases, with 16 bases spanning the gap. The CDR3 has 14 residues. The CDR3 here is CAISNRDGYNEQFF. Here the CDR3 DNA reads TGTGCCATTTCGAATCGGGACGGATACAATGAGCAGTTCTTC.

In its sample, this clonotype was seen many times. V gene TRBV7-2 combines with J gene TRBJ1-1, with D perhaps matching TRBD1 (5 bases). The CDR3 runs 13 residues. Germline loops: CDR1 SGHTA, CDR2 FQGNSA. Trimming removed 6 bases at V and 3 bases at J, with 11 bases between. The CDR3 sequence is CASSAGQDTEAFF. As DNA, the CDR3 is TGTGCCAGCAGTGCGGGGCAGGACACTGAAGCTTTCTTT.